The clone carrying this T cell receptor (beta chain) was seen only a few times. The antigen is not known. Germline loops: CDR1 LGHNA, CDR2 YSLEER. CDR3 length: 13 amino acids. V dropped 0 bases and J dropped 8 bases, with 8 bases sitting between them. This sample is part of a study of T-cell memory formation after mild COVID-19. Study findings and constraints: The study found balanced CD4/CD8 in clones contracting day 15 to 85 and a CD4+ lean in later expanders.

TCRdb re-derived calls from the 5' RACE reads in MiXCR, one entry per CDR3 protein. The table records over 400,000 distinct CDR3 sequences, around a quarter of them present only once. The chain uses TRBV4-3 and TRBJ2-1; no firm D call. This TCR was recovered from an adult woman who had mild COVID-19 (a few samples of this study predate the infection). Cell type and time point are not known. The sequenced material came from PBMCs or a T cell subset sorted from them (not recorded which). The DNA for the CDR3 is TGCGCCAGCAGCCAAGAGTTGGTAGATGAGCAGTTCTTC. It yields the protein CASSQELVDEQFF.